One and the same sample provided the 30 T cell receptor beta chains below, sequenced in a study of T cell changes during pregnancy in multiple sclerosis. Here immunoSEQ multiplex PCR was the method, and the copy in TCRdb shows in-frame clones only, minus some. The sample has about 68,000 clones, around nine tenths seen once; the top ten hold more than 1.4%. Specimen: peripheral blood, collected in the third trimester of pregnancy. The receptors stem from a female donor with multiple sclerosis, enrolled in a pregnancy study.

CDR3 loop: CASRPGLAGFRYEQYF. The CDR3 DNA follows: TGCGCCAGCAGACCTGGACTAGCGGGGTTTCGGTACGAGCAGTACTTC. The genes are TRBV5-1 and TRBJ2-7, with 12 nucleotides matching TRBD2. Germline V gene sequence: CDR1 SGHRS, CDR2 YFSETQ. The V and J ends lost 5 bases and 4 bases, in that order; junction bases with no gene match: 10. The CDR3 runs 16 residues.

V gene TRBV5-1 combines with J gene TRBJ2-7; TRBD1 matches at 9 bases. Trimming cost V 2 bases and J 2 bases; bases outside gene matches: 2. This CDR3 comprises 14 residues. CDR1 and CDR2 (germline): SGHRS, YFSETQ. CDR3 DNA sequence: TGCGCCAGCAGCTTACGACAGGGGGCCTACGAGCAGTACTTC. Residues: CASSLRQGAYEQYF.

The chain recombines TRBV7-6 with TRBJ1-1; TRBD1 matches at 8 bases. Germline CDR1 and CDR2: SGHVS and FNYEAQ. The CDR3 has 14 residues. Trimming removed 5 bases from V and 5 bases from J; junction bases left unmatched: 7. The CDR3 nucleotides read TGTGCCAGCAGCGGGACAGGAGGCAGGACTGAAGCTTTCTTT. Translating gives CASSGTGGRTEAFF.

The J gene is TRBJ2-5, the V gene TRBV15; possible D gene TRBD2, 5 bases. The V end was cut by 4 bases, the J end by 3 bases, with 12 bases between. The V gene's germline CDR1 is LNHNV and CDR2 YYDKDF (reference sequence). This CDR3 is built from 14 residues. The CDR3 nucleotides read TGTGCCACCAGCAAAGTAGACGGGAAAGAGACCCAGTACTTC. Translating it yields CATSKVDGKETQYF.

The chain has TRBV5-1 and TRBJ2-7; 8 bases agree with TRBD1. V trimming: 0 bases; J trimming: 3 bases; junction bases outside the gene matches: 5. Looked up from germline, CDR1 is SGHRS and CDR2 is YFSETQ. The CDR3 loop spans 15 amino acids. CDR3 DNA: TGCGCCAGCAGCTTGGCCGGGACAGGACTCTACGAGCAGTACTTC. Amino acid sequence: CASSLAGTGLYEQYF.

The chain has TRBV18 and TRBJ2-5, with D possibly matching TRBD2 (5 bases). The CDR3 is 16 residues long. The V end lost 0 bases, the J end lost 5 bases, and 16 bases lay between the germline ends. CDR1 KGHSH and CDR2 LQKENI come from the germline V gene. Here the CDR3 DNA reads TGTGCCAGCTCACCACCGCGGGCAGAGTTTACGGAGACCCAGTACTTC. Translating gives CASSPPRAEFTETQYF.

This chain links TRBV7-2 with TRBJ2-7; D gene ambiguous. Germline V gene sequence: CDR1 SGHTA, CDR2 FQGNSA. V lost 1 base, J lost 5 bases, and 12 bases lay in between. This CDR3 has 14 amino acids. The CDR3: CASSLGLEANEQYF. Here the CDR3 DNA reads TGTGCCAGCAGCTTAGGGTTAGAGGCGAACGAGCAGTACTTC.

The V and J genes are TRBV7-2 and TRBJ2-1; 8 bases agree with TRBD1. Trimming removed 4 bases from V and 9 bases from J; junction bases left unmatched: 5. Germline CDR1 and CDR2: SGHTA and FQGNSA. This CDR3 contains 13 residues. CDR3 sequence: CASSSDRVSEQFF. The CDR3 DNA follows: TGTGCCAGCAGCTCGGACAGGGTCAGTGAGCAGTTCTTC.

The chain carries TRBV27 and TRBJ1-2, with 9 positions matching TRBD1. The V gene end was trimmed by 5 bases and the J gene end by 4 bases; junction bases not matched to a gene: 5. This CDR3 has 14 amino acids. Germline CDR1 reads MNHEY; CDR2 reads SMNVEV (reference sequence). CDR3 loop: CASSMDRGPYGYTF. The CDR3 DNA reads TGTGCCAGCAGTATGGACAGGGGACCCTATGGCTACACCTTC.

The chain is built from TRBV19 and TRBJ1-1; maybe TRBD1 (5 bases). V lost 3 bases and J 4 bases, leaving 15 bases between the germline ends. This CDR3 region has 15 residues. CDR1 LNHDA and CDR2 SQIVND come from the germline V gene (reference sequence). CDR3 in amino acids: CASSMREGRRTEAFF. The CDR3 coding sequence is TGTGCCAGTAGTATGAGGGAGGGGCGCCGCACTGAAGCTTTCTTT.

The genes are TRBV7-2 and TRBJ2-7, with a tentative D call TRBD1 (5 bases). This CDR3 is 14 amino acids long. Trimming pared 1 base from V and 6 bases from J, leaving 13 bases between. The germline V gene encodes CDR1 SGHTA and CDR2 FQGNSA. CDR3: CASSLVRQGGEQYF. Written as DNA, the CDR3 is TGTGCCAGCAGCTTAGTTCGGCAGGGCGGCGAGCAGTACTTC.

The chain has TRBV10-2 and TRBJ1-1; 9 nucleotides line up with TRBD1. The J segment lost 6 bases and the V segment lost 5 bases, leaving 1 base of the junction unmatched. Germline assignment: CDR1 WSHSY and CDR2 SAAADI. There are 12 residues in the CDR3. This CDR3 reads CASSRQGAEAFF. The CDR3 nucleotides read TGCGCCAGCAGTAGACAGGGGGCTGAAGCTTTCTTT.

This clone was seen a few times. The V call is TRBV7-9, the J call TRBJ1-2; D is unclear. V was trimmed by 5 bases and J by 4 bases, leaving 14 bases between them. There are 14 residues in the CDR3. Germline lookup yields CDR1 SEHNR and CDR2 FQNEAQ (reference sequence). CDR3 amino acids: CASSPAAFGYGYTF. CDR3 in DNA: TGTGCCAGCAGCCCCGCGGCATTTGGCTATGGCTACACCTTC.

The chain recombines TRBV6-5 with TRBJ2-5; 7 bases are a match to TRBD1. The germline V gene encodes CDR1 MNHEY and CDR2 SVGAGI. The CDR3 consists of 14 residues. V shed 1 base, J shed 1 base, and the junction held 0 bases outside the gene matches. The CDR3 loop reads CASSYYRGQETQYF. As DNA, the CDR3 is TGTGCCAGCAGTTACTACAGGGGCCAAGAGACCCAGTACTTC.

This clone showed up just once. This CDR3 is CASLNLQGSDGYTF. The CDR3 DNA is TGTGCCAGCTTAAACTTACAGGGTTCTGATGGCTACACCTTC. The gene calls are TRBV5-6 and TRBJ1-2, with D tentatively TRBD1 (6 bases). V lost 7 bases and J 6 bases, leaving 19 bases between the germline ends. Germline CDR1 and CDR2: SGHDT and YYEEEE. This CDR3 is built from 14 residues.

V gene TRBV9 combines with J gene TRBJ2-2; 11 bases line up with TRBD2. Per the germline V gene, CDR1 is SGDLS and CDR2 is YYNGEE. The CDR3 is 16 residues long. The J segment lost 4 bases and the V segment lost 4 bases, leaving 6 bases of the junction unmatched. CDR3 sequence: CASSSGTSGITGELFF. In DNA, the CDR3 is TGTGCCAGCAGCTCCGGGACTAGCGGAATCACCGGGGAGCTGTTTTTT. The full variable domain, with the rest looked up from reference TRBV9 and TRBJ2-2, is DSGVTQTPKHLITATGQRVTLRCSPRSGDLSVYWYQQSLDQGLQFLIQYYNGEERAKGNILERFSAQQFPDLHSELNLSSLELGDSALYFCASSSGTSGITGELFFGEGSRLTVL.

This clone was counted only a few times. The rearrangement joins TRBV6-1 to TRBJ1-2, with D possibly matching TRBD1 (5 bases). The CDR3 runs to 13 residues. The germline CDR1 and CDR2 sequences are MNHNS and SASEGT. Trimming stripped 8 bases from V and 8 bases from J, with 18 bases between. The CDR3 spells CASEGRALQGYTF. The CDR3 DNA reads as TGTGCCAGCGAAGGCAGGGCATTACAGGGCTACACCTTC.

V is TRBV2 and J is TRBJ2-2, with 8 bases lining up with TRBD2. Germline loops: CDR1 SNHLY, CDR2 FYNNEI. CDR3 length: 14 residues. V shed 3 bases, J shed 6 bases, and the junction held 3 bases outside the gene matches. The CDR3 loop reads CASSDSGRAGELFF. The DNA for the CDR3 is TGTGCCAGCAGTGACAGCGGGAGAGCCGGGGAGCTGTTTTTT.

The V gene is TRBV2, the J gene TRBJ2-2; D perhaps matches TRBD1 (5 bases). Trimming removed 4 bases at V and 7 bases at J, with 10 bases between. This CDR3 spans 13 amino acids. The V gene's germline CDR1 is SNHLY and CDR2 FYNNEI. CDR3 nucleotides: TGTGCCAGCAGTGTTAGGGGCCGCGGGGAGCTGTTTTTT. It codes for CASSVRGRGELFF.

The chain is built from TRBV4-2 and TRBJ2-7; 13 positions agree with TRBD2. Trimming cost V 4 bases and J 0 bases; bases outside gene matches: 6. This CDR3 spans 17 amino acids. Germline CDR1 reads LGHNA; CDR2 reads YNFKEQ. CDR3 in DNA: TGTGCCAGCAGCCTGGGGACTAGCGGGGAGAGCTCCTACGAGCAGTACTTC. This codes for CASSLGTSGESSYEQYF.

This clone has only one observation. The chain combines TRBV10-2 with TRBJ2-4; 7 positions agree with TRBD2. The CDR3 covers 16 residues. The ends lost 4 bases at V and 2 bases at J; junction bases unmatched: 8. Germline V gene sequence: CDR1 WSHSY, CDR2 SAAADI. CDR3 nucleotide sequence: TGCGCCAGCAGTGTCTTGGGAGGGTTAACCAAAAACATTCAGTACTTC. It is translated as CASSVLGGLTKNIQYF.

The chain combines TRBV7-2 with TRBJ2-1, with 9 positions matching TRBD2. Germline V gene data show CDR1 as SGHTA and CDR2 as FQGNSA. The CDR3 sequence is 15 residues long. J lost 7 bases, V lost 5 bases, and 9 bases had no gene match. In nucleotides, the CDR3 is TGTGCCAGCAGCGAAAGTGGTCTAGCGGGGAATGAGCAGTTCTTC. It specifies CASSESGLAGNEQFF.

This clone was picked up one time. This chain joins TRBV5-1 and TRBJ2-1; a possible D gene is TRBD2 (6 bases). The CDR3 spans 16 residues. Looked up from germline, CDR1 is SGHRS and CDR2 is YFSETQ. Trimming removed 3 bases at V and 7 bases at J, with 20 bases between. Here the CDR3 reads CASSSFNVFGTNEQFF. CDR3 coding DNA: TGCGCCAGCAGCTCGTTTAATGTTTTCGGGACTAATGAGCAGTTCTTC.

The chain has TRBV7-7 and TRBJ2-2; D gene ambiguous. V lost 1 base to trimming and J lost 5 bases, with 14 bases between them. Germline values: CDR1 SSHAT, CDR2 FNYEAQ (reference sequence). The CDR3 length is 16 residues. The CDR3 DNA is TGTGCCAGCAGCTTAGGACCCCCAGGAAGGACCGGGGAGCTGTTTTTT. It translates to CASSLGPPGRTGELFF. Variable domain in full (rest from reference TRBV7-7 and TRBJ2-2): GAGVSQSPRYKVTKRGQDVTLRCDPISSHATLYWYQQALGQGPEFLTYFNYEAQPDKSGLPSDRFSAERPEGSISTLTIQRTEQRDSAMYRCASSLGPPGRTGELFFGEGSRLTVL.

Here the CDR3 reads CASSHDRGGSEAFF. CDR3 DNA sequence: TGTGCCAGCAGCCATGACAGGGGCGGTTCTGAAGCTTTCTTT. This chain connects TRBV5-8 to TRBJ1-1, with TRBD1 matching over 8 bases. CDR1 is SGHTS, CDR2 YDEGEE, per germline. J lost 6 bases, V lost 4 bases, and 8 bases had no gene match. CDR3 size: 14 residues.

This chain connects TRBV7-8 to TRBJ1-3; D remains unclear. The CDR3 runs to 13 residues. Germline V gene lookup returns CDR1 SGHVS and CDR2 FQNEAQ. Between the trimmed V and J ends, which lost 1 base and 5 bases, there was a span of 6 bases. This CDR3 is CASSLVLRNTIYF. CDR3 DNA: TGTGCCAGCAGCTTAGTTCTTAGAAACACCATATATTTT.

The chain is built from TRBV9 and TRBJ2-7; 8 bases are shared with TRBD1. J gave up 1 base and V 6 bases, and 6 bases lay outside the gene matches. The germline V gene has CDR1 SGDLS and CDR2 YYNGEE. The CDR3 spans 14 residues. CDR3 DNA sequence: TGTGCCAGCACGGCGGGACAGGAGTCCTACGAGCAGTACTTC. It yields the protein CASTAGQESYEQYF.

This chain's CDR3 is CASSQGLAGGSYEQYF. In DNA form, the CDR3 reads TGTGCCAGCAGCCAAGGACTAGCGGGGGGATCCTACGAGCAGTACTTC. The J gene is TRBJ2-7, the V gene TRBV4-2; 13 bases match TRBD2. Unmatched junction bases numbered 1, after V lost 1 base and J lost 1 base. The CDR3 length is 16 residues. Per germline, CDR1 LGHNA and CDR2 YNFKEQ.

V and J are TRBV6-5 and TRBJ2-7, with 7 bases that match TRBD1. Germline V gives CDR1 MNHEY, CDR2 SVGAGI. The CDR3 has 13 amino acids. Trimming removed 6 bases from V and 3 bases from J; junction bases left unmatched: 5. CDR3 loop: CASRQGQNYEQYF. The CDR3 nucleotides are TGTGCCAGCAGACAGGGACAGAACTACGAGCAGTACTTC.

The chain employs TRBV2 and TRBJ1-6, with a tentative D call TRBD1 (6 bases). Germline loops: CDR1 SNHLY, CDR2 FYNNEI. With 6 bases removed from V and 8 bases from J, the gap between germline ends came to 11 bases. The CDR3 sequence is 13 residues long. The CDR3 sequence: CASRYTGYSPLHF. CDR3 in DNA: TGTGCCAGCAGATATACAGGGTATTCACCCCTCCACTTT. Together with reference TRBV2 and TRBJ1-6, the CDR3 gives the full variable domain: EPEVTQTPSHQVTQMGQEVILRCVPISNHLYFYWYRQILGQKVEFLVSFYNNEISEKSEIFDDQFSVERPDGSNFTLKIRSTKLEDSAMYFCASRYTGYSPLHFGNGTRLTVT.